One and the same sample provided the 28 T cell receptor beta chains below, sequenced in a study of blood T cell repertoires in COVID-19. Data came from immunoSEQ multiplex PCR; TCRdb stores just in-frame clones and leaves some out. The table records over 100,000 clones, over 70% of them present only once. The sample consisted of peripheral blood. These receptors came from a woman between 70 and 85 years old with acute or convalescent COVID-19.

The CDR3 nucleotides read TGCGCCAGCAGCTTGGAGGCGGTTGCAACTAATGAAAAACTGTTTTTT. This sequence encodes CASSLEAVATNEKLFF. The rearrangement links TRBV5-1 to TRBJ1-4; D not resolved. CDR1 is SGHRS and CDR2 is YFSETQ in the germline V gene. V dropped 0 bases and J dropped 0 bases, with 9 bases sitting between them. The CDR3 covers 16 residues.

This clone has just a few counts. V and J are TRBV30 and TRBJ2-7; TRBD2 might be the D (7 bases). CDR3 length equals 12 residues. The germline gives CDR1 GTSNPN, CDR2 SVGIG (reference sequence). Trimming stripped 0 bases from V and 9 bases from J, with 12 bases between. CDR3 residues: CAWSVRRGGQYF. In nucleotides, the CDR3 is TGTGCCTGGAGTGTACGTAGGGGGGGGCAGTACTTC.

This chain uses TRBV5-4 with TRBJ1-1; maybe TRBD1 (5 bases). The CDR3 runs to 16 residues. The V end lost 4 bases, the J end lost 4 bases, and 20 bases lay between the germline ends. Germline-derived CDR1 and CDR2 are SGHNT and YYREEE (reference sequence). The CDR3 region is CASSPQAGRLGTEAFF. CDR3 coding DNA: TGTGCCAGCAGCCCCCAGGCAGGGAGGCTGGGCACTGAAGCTTTCTTT.

The J gene is TRBJ1-4, the V gene TRBV2; D may be TRBD1 (5 bases). The CDR3 has 13 residues. Per the germline V gene, CDR1 is SNHLY and CDR2 is FYNNEI. The ends were cut back, 7 bases at V and 7 bases at J, with 13 bases in the middle. This CDR3 reads CASNEQGSEKLFF. DNA for the CDR3: TGTGCCAGCAACGAGCAGGGAAGTGAAAAACTGTTTTTT.

The chain couples TRBV6-6 to TRBJ1-2, with D perhaps TRBD1 (5 bases). Trimming removed 5 bases at V and 3 bases at J, with 13 bases between. This CDR3 has 14 residues. Per the germline V gene, CDR1 is MNHNY and CDR2 is SVGAGI (reference sequence). The CDR3 region has the DNA TGTGCCAGCAGTAAACCCGGGACTCACTATGGCTACACCTTC. Translating it yields CASSKPGTHYGYTF.

In its sample, this clone was seen a few times. V gene TRBV5-4 combines with J gene TRBJ2-3; D might be TRBD2 (7 bases). CDR1 is SGHNT and CDR2 is YYREEE in the germline V gene (reference sequence). This CDR3 is built from 13 residues. Trimming removed 0 bases from V and 6 bases from J, with 8 bases in between. Here the CDR3 DNA reads TGTGCCAGCAGCTTGGAGGGGGGGGATACGCAGTATTTT. Amino acid sequence: CASSLEGGDTQYF.

The rearrangement joins TRBV28 to TRBJ2-2; D gene ambiguous. Germline V gene lookup returns CDR1 MDHEN and CDR2 SYDVKM. Trimming removed 6 bases at V and 7 bases at J, with 12 bases between. The CDR3 is 13 amino acids. The CDR3 sequence: CASSTPTGGELFF. As DNA, the CDR3 is TGTGCCAGCAGCACTCCGACGGGCGGGGAGCTGTTTTTT.

The V call is TRBV19, the J call TRBJ2-7; D may be TRBD2 (5 bases). V was clipped by 5 bases and J by 1 base, with 12 bases between them. Germline CDR1 is LNHDA and CDR2 is SQIVND (reference sequence). This CDR3 contains 14 residues. The CDR3 reads CASSLGRGSYEQYF. DNA of the CDR3: TGTGCCAGTAGTCTGGGGAGAGGGTCCTACGAGCAGTACTTC.

J is TRBJ1-6 and V is TRBV20-1; 7 positions match TRBD1. This CDR3 is 14 amino acids long. The germline gives CDR1 DFQATT, CDR2 SNEGSKA (reference sequence). After removal of 3 bases from V and 7 bases from J, the junction contained 6 bases not matched to a gene. CDR3 DNA: TGCAGTGCTAGTATGGGACAGCCGAATTCACCCCTCCACTTT. The encoded protein is CSASMGQPNSPLHF.

This clone was recorded a few times. The rearrangement links TRBV19 to TRBJ1-1; D is unclear. Germline V gene lookup returns CDR1 LNHDA and CDR2 SQIVND (reference sequence). The CDR3 length is 12 residues. V lost 7 bases and J 2 bases, leaving 8 bases between the germline ends. The CDR3 spells CASISVNTEAFF. In DNA, the CDR3 is TGTGCCAGTATCTCGGTTAACACTGAAGCTTTCTTT.

This clone was recorded a few times. CDR3 loop: CASSLAGRGSQYF. In DNA, the CDR3 is TGCGCCAGCAGCTTGGCAGGGCGCGGTTCCCAGTACTTC. J is TRBJ2-5 and V is TRBV5-1, with a possible D match to TRBD1 (5 bases). The germline gives CDR1 SGHRS, CDR2 YFSETQ. Deletions cut 0 bases from V and 9 bases from J, with 12 bases between. CDR3 size: 13 residues.

In nucleotides, the CDR3 is TGTGCCAGCAAACCTTCAGGTTTACGCTCTGGAAACACCATATATTTT. Protein: CASKPSGLRSGNTIYF. This chain connects TRBV19 to TRBJ1-3, with D unresolved. Trimming stripped 9 bases from V and 0 bases from J, with 18 bases between. This CDR3 is 16 amino acids long. CDR1 is LNHDA, CDR2 SQIVND, per germline (reference sequence).

This chain connects TRBV9 to TRBJ2-3, with 8 positions matching TRBD2. The J segment lost 4 bases and the V segment lost 5 bases, leaving 15 bases of the junction unmatched. CDR1 and CDR2 (germline): SGDLS, YYNGEE. CDR3 size: 17 residues. In nucleotides, the CDR3 is TGTGCCAGCAGGCGACTAGCGCGAGGACGGGTGGCAGATACGCAGTATTTT. Translated: CASRRLARGRVADTQYF.

The chain is built from TRBV11-3 and TRBJ2-7; D is uncertain. The CDR3 has 13 amino acids. V was trimmed by 5 bases and J by 7 bases, leaving 15 bases between them. Germline V gives CDR1 SGHNT, CDR2 YENEEA. CDR3 region: CASSLNGFGEQYF. In nucleotides, the CDR3 is TGTGCCAGCAGCCTAAACGGCTTCGGGGAGCAGTACTTC. Full variable domain (rest looked up from reference TRBV11-3 and TRBJ2-7): EAGVVQSPRYKIIEKKQPVAFWCNPISGHNTLYWYLQNLGQGPELLIRYENEEAVDDSQLPKDRFSAERLKGVDSTLKIQPAELGDSAVYLCASSLNGFGEQYFGPGTRLTVT.

The J gene is TRBJ2-4, the V gene TRBV5-4, with TRBD2 matching 8 bases. This CDR3 region has 14 residues. The trim removed 0 bases at V and 7 bases at J, leaving 3 bases unmatched. Germline V gene lookup returns CDR1 SGHNT and CDR2 YYREEE (reference sequence). The CDR3 DNA reads TGTGCCAGCAGCTTGGGGAGCGGGAGTAACATTCAGTACTTC. Translated, it gives CASSLGSGSNIQYF.

The chain employs TRBV7-8 and TRBJ2-7; 7 bases map to TRBD1. The CDR3 is 14 amino acids. Germline CDR1 is SGHVS and CDR2 is FQNEAQ. With V trimmed by 0 bases and J by 5 bases, 4 bases remained unmatched. CDR3 sequence: CASSLALTGNEQYF. DNA of the CDR3: TGTGCCAGCAGCTTAGCCCTGACAGGGAACGAGCAGTACTTC.

The chain combines TRBV28 with TRBJ1-6; D is unresolved. Trimming stripped 5 bases from V and 3 bases from J, with 11 bases between. This CDR3 is 15 amino acids long. From germline, CDR1 is MDHEN and CDR2 SYDVKM. CDR3 nucleotides: TGTGCCAGCAGTGTACGTTCAGGCTATAATTCACCCCTCCACTTT. Its translation is CASSVRSGYNSPLHF.

V and J are TRBV2 and TRBJ1-5; D uncertain. V lost 4 bases to trimming and J lost 0 bases, with 10 bases between them. The CDR3 runs 15 residues. Germline CDR1 reads SNHLY; CDR2 reads FYNNEI. CDR3 protein: CASSVGTNSNQPQHF. For the CDR3, the DNA is TGTGCCAGCAGTGTTGGCACAAATAGCAATCAGCCCCAGCATTTT.

The J gene is TRBJ1-2, the V gene TRBV24-1, with D perhaps TRBD1 (6 bases). CDR1 and CDR2 (germline): KGHDR, SFDVKD. The CDR3 has 13 residues. The V end lost 7 bases, the J end lost 5 bases, and 13 bases lay between the germline ends. CDR3 coding DNA: TGTGCCACCAGGGCACAGGGTTATTATGGCTACACCTTC. The encoded protein is CATRAQGYYGYTF.

V usage is TRBV28 and J usage is TRBJ1-5, with TRBD1 identical over 9 bases. J gave up 4 bases and V 5 bases, and 3 bases lay outside the gene matches. This CDR3 has 14 amino acids. The V gene's germline CDR1 is MDHEN and CDR2 SYDVKM. CDR3 residues: CASSVGQGNQPQHF. In DNA, the CDR3 is TGTGCCAGCAGTGTCGGACAGGGGAATCAGCCCCAGCATTTT.

The V gene is TRBV7-8, the J gene TRBJ1-2, with TRBD1 as a possible D gene (5 bases). V lost 2 bases, J lost 7 bases, and 11 bases lay in between. CDR3 size: 13 residues. CDR1 SGHVS and CDR2 FQNEAQ come from the germline V gene. CDR3 nucleotides: TGTGCCAGCAGCTTAATGGGGGAGGGTGGCTACACCTTC. It codes for CASSLMGEGGYTF.

Here the CDR3 reads CASGEGGGILNTEAFF. CDR3 nucleotides: TGTGCCAGCGGCGAGGGGGGGGGCATATTGAACACTGAAGCTTTCTTT. The chain employs TRBV2 and TRBJ1-1; tentative D call: TRBD1 (6 bases). The CDR3 has 16 residues. V was trimmed by 8 bases and J by 0 bases, leaving 19 bases between them. Germline V gene sequence: CDR1 SNHLY, CDR2 FYNNEI.

The J gene is TRBJ1-4, the V gene TRBV5-1; the D gene is possibly TRBD1 (5 bases). CDR1 and CDR2 from the germline V gene are SGHRS and YFSETQ. Trimming stripped 0 bases from V and 3 bases from J, with 18 bases between. The CDR3 is 18 amino acids. CDR3 in DNA: TGCGCCAGCAGCTTGGGTCCGACGGGCGACAGTTCTAATGAAAAACTGTTTTTT. This sequence encodes CASSLGPTGDSSNEKLFF.

The chain recombines TRBV29-1 with TRBJ2-7; D possibly corresponds to TRBD1 (6 bases). The CDR3 runs 13 residues. From germline, CDR1 is SQVTM and CDR2 ANQGSEA. Trimming removed 7 bases at V and 2 bases at J, with 15 bases between. CDR3 DNA: TGCAGCGCCTCGACAGGCCCAGCCTACGAGCAGTACTTC. It specifies CSASTGPAYEQYF.

The chain links TRBV23-1 to TRBJ2-1, with TRBD2 matching 11 bases. TRBV23-1 is given ORF status, its function remaining uncertain. Trimming removed 0 bases from V and 3 bases from J; junction bases left unmatched: 13. This CDR3 is 20 amino acids long. The CDR3 loop is CASSQSRTSGGRRLYNEQFF. DNA for the CDR3: TGCGCCAGCAGTCAATCGAGAACTAGCGGGGGACGCCGGCTCTACAATGAGCAGTTCTTC.

The chain uses TRBV29-1 and TRBJ2-1; 10 bases line up with TRBD1. There are 13 residues in the CDR3. Germline assignment: CDR1 SQVTM and CDR2 ANQGSEA. CDR3: CSLRDRGDNEQFF. CDR3 sequence (DNA): TGCAGTCTCCGGGACAGGGGCGACAATGAGCAGTTCTTC.

This clone was seen once. This rearrangement joins TRBV5-4 to TRBJ2-3, with 7 bases fitting TRBD2. Losses at the gene ends were 7 bases for V and 0 bases for J; bases not matched to a gene: 11. Looked up from germline, CDR1 is SGHNT and CDR2 is YYREEE (reference sequence). This CDR3 contains 16 residues. The CDR3 loop is CASQGGVGFSTDTQYF. CDR3 coding DNA: TGTGCCAGCCAGGGAGGGGTCGGATTTAGCACAGATACGCAGTATTTT.

This clone was seen a few times. The chain carries TRBV29-1 and TRBJ2-7; D is perhaps TRBD1 (5 bases). The CDR3 extends over 12 amino acids. V was clipped by 6 bases and J by 1 base, with 10 bases between them. Per germline, CDR1 SQVTM and CDR2 ANQGSEA. The CDR3 DNA sequence: TGCAGCGTGCAGAAGGGGTCCTACGAGCAGTACTTC. Its translation: CSVQKGSYEQYF.